This T cell receptor (beta chain) was recorded in a study of molecular identifiers for immune sequencing clone quantification. This clonotype appeared many times. Sorting recovered naive CD8 T cells on a CD8+CD4-CCR7+CD45RA+ profile. Germline values: CDR1 SGHTS, CDR2 YDEGEE. With 9 bases removed from V and 5 bases from J, the gap between germline ends came to 29 bases. The CDR3 extends over 17 amino acids. Previously described methods and listed TCR primers were employed for the bulk TCR libraries. TCRdb called the PCR reads again in MiXCR, with one record for every CDR3 protein. The sample yields around 320,000 distinct CDR3 sequences, roughly 23% seen once.

Specimen: naive CD8+ T cells from blood, with Jurkat cell RNA spiked in. Subset defined: FACS-sorted CD8+CD4-CCR7+CD45RA+ naive T cells. The TCR was taken from a human donor in good health. Some libraries in this study had Jurkat cell RNA spiked in. J is TRBJ1-1 and V is TRBV5-8; D may be TRBD1 (6 bases). The CDR3 region is CATNLVYLRDRSTEAFF. CDR3 DNA: TGTGCCACAAACCTAGTCTATCTCAGAGACAGGTCGACTGAAGCTTTCTTT.